Below, 18 T cell receptor beta chains from the same sample are listed, as sequenced in a study of Graves' ophthalmopathy and Graves' hyperthyroidism. Transcripts of RNA were the source for amplifying TCR beta CDR3 regions. The first-round RT-PCR employed HTBI primers together with the Qiagen OneStep RT-PCR kit. A multiplex PCR was then performed as the second round. TCRdb passed the multiplex PCR reads through MiXCR, listing each CDR3 protein once. The table records about 380,000 distinct CDR3 sequences, 15% of them present only once. Material: peripheral blood. These TCRs come from a woman aged 18 to 35 with stable Graves' hyperthyroidism.

This clonotype turned up a few times. The CDR3 reads CASSLTSRGPQETQYF. The CDR3 nucleotides read TGTGCCAGCAGCTTAACGTCCCGGGGGCCTCAAGAGACCCAGTACTTC. V gene TRBV7-3 combines with J gene TRBJ2-5, with D possibly being TRBD1 or TRBD2 (6 bases each). Trimming took 0 bases from V and 2 from J, leaving 13 bases between them. The germline CDR1 and CDR2 sequences are SGHTA and FQGTGA. The CDR3 loop spans 16 amino acids.

This clonotype was observed a handful of times. The V gene is TRBV14, the J gene TRBJ2-2; 11 nucleotides align to TRBD2. The trim removed 7 bases at V and 1 base at J, leaving 11 bases unmatched. Germline V gives CDR1 SGHDN, CDR2 FVKESK. The CDR3 runs to 18 residues. This CDR3 reads CASTSSRLAGLNTGELFF. CDR3 DNA sequence: TGTGCCAGCACTTCCAGTCGACTAGCGGGGTTGAACACCGGGGAGCTGTTTTTT.

CDR3 amino acids: CASSFEGYTGELFF. DNA for the CDR3: TGTGCCAGCAGTTTCGAGGGCTACACCGGGGAGCTGTTTTTT. This chain links TRBV27 with TRBJ2-2, with D tentatively TRBD2 (5 bases). V gave up 3 bases and J gave up 3 bases, with 8 bases separating them. The length of the CDR3 is 14 residues. Germline-derived CDR1 and CDR2 are MNHEY and SMNVEV (reference sequence).

This clonotype was observed at least ten times. The CDR3 DNA follows: TGTGCCAGCAGTCCATCGGGGAGGGGTACTGGAAACACCATATATTTT. It is translated as CASSPSGRGTGNTIYF. The chain recombines TRBV12-3 or TRBV12-4 with TRBJ1-3; D might be TRBD1 (5 bases). This CDR3 is 16 amino acids long. V was clipped by 5 bases and J by 2 bases, with 16 bases between them.

This clonotype was found many times. The chain couples TRBV20-1 to TRBJ1-2, with TRBD1 identical over 8 bases. Germline V gene sequence: CDR1 DFQATT, CDR2 SNEGSKA (reference sequence). The junction had 7 bases not matched to a gene; V was cut back by 3 bases and J by 4 bases. The CDR3 totals 14 residues. The CDR3 is CSASIRGQGYGYTF. Here the CDR3 DNA reads TGCAGTGCTAGCATCAGGGGGCAGGGCTATGGCTACACCTTC.

The chain combines TRBV20-1 with TRBJ2-1, with TRBD1 identical over 8 bases. The junction had 5 bases not matched to a gene; V was cut back by 3 bases and J by 4 bases. The CDR3 length is 14 residues. Germline loops: CDR1 DFQATT, CDR2 SNEGSKA (reference sequence). The CDR3, as DNA: TGCAGTGCTAGGCAAGACAGGGGATACAATGAGCAGTTCTTC. Its protein product is CSARQDRGYNEQFF.

This clonotype was seen ten or more times. CDR3 sequence: CASSEADSRNQPQHF. The CDR3 coding sequence is TGTGCCAGCAGTGAAGCGGACTCCCGCAATCAGCCCCAGCATTTT. The chain employs TRBV6-1 and TRBJ1-5; D is ambiguous. The germline V gene encodes CDR1 MNHNS and CDR2 SASEGT. V was trimmed by 0 bases and J by 2 bases, leaving 8 bases between them. This CDR3 spans 15 amino acids.

This clonotype was counted ten times or more. The CDR3 coding sequence is TGTGCCAGCAGTGAAAGGGACATTCCGAACACTGAAGCTTTCTTT. Translated: CASSERDIPNTEAFF. V gene TRBV6-1 combines with J gene TRBJ1-1; possibly TRBD1 for D (6 bases). The V and J ends lost 2 bases and 1 base respectively, with 11 bases between them. This CDR3 is 15 amino acids long. Germline V gene data show CDR1 as MNHNS and CDR2 as SASEGT.

This clonotype was detected many times. Its ends do not fully match the called genes, so a read error is possible. This chain connects TRBV27 to TRBJ1-1; 7 positions match TRBD1. There are 14 residues in the CDR3. CDR1 and CDR2 (germline): MNHEY, SMNVEV (reference sequence). CDR3 in amino acids: CTSSFRGGRVEAFF. The CDR3 DNA follows: TGTACCAGCAGTTTTAGAGGGGGCAGGGTTGAAGCTTTCTTT.

In this sample, this clonotype turned up many times. This sequence joins TRBV2 and TRBJ1-1; D remains ambiguous. Trimming cost V 4 bases and J 6 bases, with 15 bases left between them. Germline values: CDR1 SNHLY, CDR2 FYNNEI. This CDR3 has 14 residues. The CDR3 spells CASSAKRGYAEAFF. The CDR3 coding sequence is TGTGCCAGCAGTGCAAAGCGTGGGTACGCTGAAGCTTTCTTT.

The table lists this clonotype with a few counts. The gene calls are TRBV14 and TRBJ1-1, with a tentative D call TRBD1 (5 bases). Deletions cut 5 bases from V and 5 bases from J, with 18 bases between. The length of the CDR3 is 15 residues. Germline V gives CDR1 SGHDN, CDR2 FVKESK. For the CDR3, the DNA is TGTGCCAGCAGCGCTTTGCAGGGACGAGAGACTGAAGCTTTCTTT. Translation gives CASSALQGRETEAFF. Full variable domain (missing parts from reference TRBV14 and TRBJ1-1): EAGVTQFPSHSVIEKGQTVTLRCDPISGHDNLYWYRRVMGKEIKFLLHFVKESKQDESGMPNNRFLAERTGGTYSTLKVQPAELEDSGVYFCASSALQGRETEAFFGQGTRLTVV.

The chain combines TRBV10-3 with TRBJ2-7, with 9 nucleotides matching TRBD1. The CDR3 covers 15 residues. Per the germline V gene, CDR1 is ENHRY and CDR2 is SYGVKD. The V segment lost 6 bases and the J segment 4 bases; nucleotides outside the gene matches: 10. In nucleotides, the CDR3 is TGTGCCATCAGGGGGGACAGGGTAACTTCGTACGAGCAGTACTTC. This sequence encodes CAIRGDRVTSYEQYF.

This clonotype was observed many times. The chain is built from TRBV6-2 or TRBV6-3 and TRBJ1-1; the D is unclear. V shed 8 bases and J shed 8 bases, with 9 bases lying between them. The CDR3 extends over 10 amino acids. Germline V gene data show CDR1 as MNHEY and CDR2 as SVGEGT. DNA of the CDR3: TGTGCCAGCGGCGCATCGGAAGCTTTCTTT. Translating it yields CASGASEAFF.

With regard to this clonotype: Since the CDR3 does not end with the conserved phenylalanine or tryptophan, this likely comes from a read error. The rearrangement links TRBV4-1 to TRBJ2-6, with 9 nucleotides matching TRBD1. Germline CDR1 is MGHRA and CDR2 is YSYEKL. This CDR3 comprises 19 residues. Trimming removed 1 base from V and 1 base from J; junction bases left unmatched: 8. This chain's CDR3 is CASSQVIGTGWSGANVLTL. The CDR3 DNA sequence: TGCGCCAGCAGCCAAGTAATTGGGACAGGGTGGTCTGGGGCCAACGTCCTGACTCTC.

A note on this clonotype: The CDR3 ends on some other residue instead of the conserved phenylalanine or tryptophan, so this is likely a read error. The chain recombines TRBV11-2 with TRBJ2-2; D not resolved. Germline lookup yields CDR1 SGHAT and CDR2 FQNNGV. The CDR3 spans 13 residues. Trimming took 6 bases from V and 4 from J, leaving 9 bases between them. The CDR3 here is CASRPVRTGELFY. CDR3 nucleotides: TGTGCCAGCAGACCCGTCCGCACCGGGGAGCTGTTTTAT.

This clonotype showed up many times. The chain employs TRBV18 and TRBJ2-7, with 8 nucleotides matching TRBD2. This CDR3 has 14 amino acids. The germline V gene encodes CDR1 KGHSH and CDR2 LQKENI. V was pared by 5 bases and J by 4 bases, with 7 bases of the junction left unmatched. The CDR3 protein is CASSSRGGQYEQYF. For the CDR3, the DNA is TGTGCCAGCTCATCTCGCGGGGGGCAATACGAGCAGTACTTC.

This clonotype was detected ten times or more. The rearrangement uses TRBV24-1 and TRBJ2-2; tentatively, D is TRBD1 (6 bases). The germline gives CDR1 KGHDR, CDR2 SFDVKD. V lost 8 bases and J lost 5, with 11 bases in between. This CDR3 has 13 amino acids. CDR3 region: CATTGRGTGELFF. The CDR3 coding sequence is TGTGCCACCACTGGCAGGGGTACCGGGGAGCTGTTTTTT.

At least ten counts were recorded for this clonotype. The chain carries TRBV9 and TRBJ2-5; 7 nucleotides agree with TRBD1. Germline V gene lookup returns CDR1 SGDLS and CDR2 YYNGEE. The CDR3 spans 14 residues. V trimming: 6 bases; J trimming: 5 bases; junction bases outside the gene matches: 10. CDR3 DNA: TGTGCCAGCATGAGGGGGCTCACGCCGGAGACCCAGTACTTC. Residues: CASMRGLTPETQYF.